What follows are 31 T cell receptor beta chains derived from one specimen sequenced in a study of T cells in tumors after PD-1 blockade (dated by TCRdb to the late 2010s). Libraries were built with the immunoSEQ multiplex PCR assay. The source is immuneACCESS, and TCRdb retained only in-frame sequences with V and J called. Part of the clones is not carried over; for the studies checked, unresolved V genes explain less than half of this, and the remainder is unexplained. This sample lists around 34,000 clones; 73% were detected once. Jointly, the top ten make up almost 40% of the sample. The time point label here, explained by the study, means: after anti-PD-1 therapy. Sequenced material: PBMCs, taken after anti-PD-1 treatment. These receptors came from a human donor with basal cell carcinoma.

This clone was seen a handful of times. The gene calls are TRBV25-1 and TRBJ2-7; D uncertain. The germline V gene encodes CDR1 MGHDK and CDR2 SYGVNS. V lost 3 bases, J lost 4 bases, and 13 bases lay in between. The CDR3 has 14 residues. CDR3 loop: CASSDPGRRYEQYF. The CDR3 DNA reads as TGTGCCAGCAGTGACCCCGGACGGAGATACGAGCAGTACTTC.

This chain connects TRBV6-5 to TRBJ2-1, with TRBD2 matching 13 bases. This CDR3 has 15 amino acids. From germline, CDR1 is MNHEY and CDR2 SVGAGI. With 4 bases clipped from V and 5 bases from J, the junction kept 2 bases outside the gene matches. The CDR3 DNA follows: TGTGCCAGCAGTTCCGGGACTAGCGGGGACAATGAGCAGTTCTTC. Its translation: CASSSGTSGDNEQFF.

The sample holds a few counts of this clone. The chain links TRBV21-1 to TRBJ1-5. TRBV21-1 is flagged as a pseudogene. This CDR3 comprises 14 residues. The CDR3 region is CASSKVRGAEPQHF. The CDR3 DNA follows: TGTGCCAGCAGCAAAGTGAGGGGGGCCGAGCCCCAGCATTTT.

The chain has TRBV27 and TRBJ1-2; a possible D gene is TRBD1 (5 bases). V gave up 11 bases and J gave up 0 bases, with 10 bases separating them. CDR3 length equals 12 residues. The germline gives CDR1 MNHEY, CDR2 SMNVEV (reference sequence). CDR3 DNA sequence: TGTGCCCCTAAGACAGCTAACTATGGCTACACCTTC. It encodes CAPKTANYGYTF.

The chain uses TRBV7-2 and TRBJ2-7; D perhaps matches TRBD1 (5 bases). Between the trimmed V and J ends, which lost 3 bases and 2 bases, there was a span of 8 bases. Germline V CDR1 and CDR2: SGHTA, FQGNSA. CDR3 length: 13 residues. The CDR3 DNA reads TGTGCCAGCAGCTTTTCAGGGACCTACGAGCAGTACTTC. Translated, it gives CASSFSGTYEQYF.

The rearrangement uses TRBV4-3 and TRBJ1-4, with a weak D call TRBD1 (5 bases). The CDR3 consists of 15 residues. Germline assignment: CDR1 LGHNA and CDR2 YSLEER. V dropped 1 base and J dropped 3 bases, with 9 bases sitting between them. The CDR3 here is CASSQGGTANEKLFF. CDR3 DNA: TGCGCCAGCAGCCAAGGAGGGACTGCTAATGAAAAACTGTTTTTT.

This clone was detected only a few times. This chain connects TRBV24-1 to TRBJ1-2; possible D gene TRBD1, 6 bases. Per the germline V gene, CDR1 is KGHDR and CDR2 is SFDVKD. The V and J ends lost 3 bases and 5 bases respectively, with 18 bases between them. The CDR3 is 16 amino acids. The CDR3, as DNA: TGTGCCACCAGTGATCCGGGGGCCAGTGAAGGGTATGGCTACACCTTC. This gives the protein CATSDPGASEGYGYTF.

This clone was seen only once. The CDR3, as DNA: TGTGCCAGCAGCTTAGCTGGAAGGGACAATCAGCCCCAGCATTTT. Translated, it gives CASSLAGRDNQPQHF. This chain links TRBV7-9 with TRBJ1-5; no firm D call. The germline CDR1 and CDR2 sequences are SEHNR and FQNEAQ (reference sequence). CDR3 size: 15 residues. V was cut by 0 bases and J by 3 bases, with 9 bases left in between.

A single count supports this clone. V gene TRBV7-2 combines with J gene TRBJ2-7; 7 bases map to TRBD2. CDR3 length: 13 residues. The trim removed 5 bases at V and 4 bases at J, leaving 5 bases unmatched. Germline loops: CDR1 SGHTA, CDR2 FQGNSA. CDR3 residues: CASSRGGGYEQYF. The CDR3, as DNA: TGTGCCAGCAGCCGCGGGGGTGGTTACGAGCAGTACTTC.

V gene TRBV7-3 combines with J gene TRBJ2-1; D is perhaps TRBD1 (6 bases). The CDR3 loop spans 12 amino acids. Trimming cost V 5 bases and J 8 bases, with 10 bases left between them. Germline CDR1 reads SGHTA; CDR2 reads FQGTGA. CDR3 coding DNA: TGTGCCAGCAGCCTGAACAGGGATGAGCAGTTCTTC. This gives the protein CASSLNRDEQFF.

V is TRBV14 and J is TRBJ2-3; maybe TRBD2 (6 bases). Germline-derived CDR1 and CDR2 are SGHDN and FVKESK. The CDR3 spans 19 residues. The V gene lost 2 bases and the J gene lost 0 bases, with 21 bases spanning the gap. CDR3 region: CASSQSPMASGRSTDTQYF. DNA for the CDR3: TGTGCCAGCAGCCAATCTCCCATGGCGAGCGGGCGAAGCACAGATACGCAGTATTTT.

The J gene is TRBJ2-7, the V gene TRBV3-1 (or the pseudogene TRBV3-2), with D possibly called TRBD1 or TRBD2 (5 bases each). CDR3 size: 11 residues. The ends were cut back, 5 bases at V and 4 bases at J, with 6 bases in the middle. Germline V gene sequence: CDR1 LGHDT, CDR2 YNNKEL (reference sequence). The CDR3 DNA is TGTGCCAGCAGCGAGGGGTACGAGCAGTACTTC. This gives the protein CASSEGYEQYF.

V gene TRBV7-2 combines with J gene TRBJ2-1; D is uncertain. The CDR3 is made up of 12 amino acids. The germline V and J ends were trimmed by 2 bases and 12 bases, with 11 bases remaining between them. CDR1 and CDR2 from the germline V gene are SGHTA and FQGNSA. The CDR3 DNA sequence: TGTGCCAGCAGCTTATGGGTGATGGGGCAGTTCTTC. Protein sequence: CASSLWVMGQFF.

The gene calls are TRBV5-6 and TRBJ2-1; D remains unclear. The CDR3 runs to 13 residues. Trimming pared 0 bases from V and 5 bases from J, leaving 6 bases between. Germline V lookup: CDR1 SGHDT, CDR2 YYEEEE. In nucleotides, the CDR3 is TGTGCCAGCAGCTTGGCCGGGCACAATGAGCAGTTCTTC. Residues: CASSLAGHNEQFF.

The rearrangement joins TRBV11-3 to TRBJ2-7; TRBD2 matches 9 bases. This CDR3 has 17 amino acids. Germline V gene lookup returns CDR1 SGHNT and CDR2 YENEEA. Trimming removed 5 bases from V and 4 bases from J; junction bases left unmatched: 15. In nucleotides, the CDR3 is TGTGCCAGCAGCCCGGGGCAGGGTTTTAGCGGGAGTTACGAGCAGTACTTC. Protein sequence: CASSPGQGFSGSYEQYF.

This sequence joins TRBV25-1 and TRBJ2-1; weak D call: TRBD2 (7 bases). Trimming pared 7 bases from V and 10 bases from J, leaving 17 bases between. This CDR3 is built from 13 residues. CDR1 MGHDK and CDR2 SYGVNS come from the germline V gene. In DNA form, the CDR3 reads TGTGCCAGCAACGGACTAGGGGGAGAGGAGCAGTTCTTC. This codes for CASNGLGGEEQFF.

The J gene is TRBJ1-6, the V gene TRBV7-2; no reliable D call. The germline V gene has CDR1 SGHTA and CDR2 FQGNSA. The CDR3 runs to 18 residues. The ends were cut back, 5 bases at V and 8 bases at J, with 25 bases in the middle. The DNA of the CDR3 is TGTGCCAGCAGCGGATACATTGGGGTGGACGGTGGGCATTCACCCCTCCACTTT. Its protein is CASSGYIGVDGGHSPLHF.

The chain is built from TRBV13 and TRBJ2-7; D is uncertain. V was trimmed by 5 bases and J by 3 bases, leaving 8 bases between them. The CDR3 contains 12 residues. The germline V gene encodes CDR1 PRHDT and CDR2 FYEKMQ (reference sequence). For the CDR3, the DNA is TGTGCCAGCAGCATCCTCGACTACGAGCAGTACTTC. This sequence encodes CASSILDYEQYF.

The chain is built from TRBV4-3 and TRBJ2-7; TRBD1 is a possible D gene (6 bases). The V end lost 0 bases, the J end lost 6 bases, and 18 bases lay between the germline ends. Germline V lookup: CDR1 LGHNA, CDR2 YSLEER. The CDR3 consists of 16 residues. The CDR3 sequence is CASSQDPQDRRSEQYF. The CDR3 region has the DNA TGCGCCAGCAGCCAAGATCCGCAAGACAGGAGGAGCGAGCAGTACTTC.

The V gene is TRBV14, the J gene TRBJ2-1, with 12 nucleotides matching TRBD2. CDR3 length: 15 residues. The V segment lost 3 bases and the J segment 10 bases; nucleotides outside the gene matches: 7. Germline CDR1 reads SGHDN; CDR2 reads FVKESK. CDR3 DNA: TGTGCCAGCAGCCATGATACTAGCGGGGGGCGCGAGCAGTTCTTC. Translation gives CASSHDTSGGREQFF. Full variable domain (outside the CDR3, taken from reference TRBV14 and TRBJ2-1): EAGVTQFPSHSVIEKGQTVTLRCDPISGHDNLYWYRRVMGKEIKFLLHFVKESKQDESGMPNNRFLAERTGGTYSTLKVQPAELEDSGVYFCASSHDTSGGREQFFGPGTRLTVL.

CDR3 nucleotide sequence: TGTGCCAGCAGTGAAATGGGCCTAGCGGGGGGTCAGCCCTACGAGCAGTACTTC. This codes for CASSEMGLAGGQPYEQYF. The V gene is TRBV2, the J gene TRBJ2-7, with TRBD2 matching 11 bases. With V trimmed by 2 bases and J by 2 bases, 11 bases remained unmatched. In germline, CDR1 is SNHLY, CDR2 FYNNEI. The CDR3 contains 18 residues.

The chain employs TRBV7-9 and TRBJ2-2, with 11 bases identical to TRBD2. V gave up 7 bases and J gave up 0 bases; unmatched junction bases: 10. In germline, CDR1 is SEHNR, CDR2 FQNEAQ (reference sequence). There are 18 residues in the CDR3. The CDR3 DNA reads as TGTGCCAGCATCCACGGGGCTAGCGGGGGGACGAACACCGGGGAGCTGTTTTTT. It encodes CASIHGASGGTNTGELFF.

V and J are TRBV23-1 and TRBJ2-4; no firm D call. TRBV23-1 is reported as an ORF; its role is uncertain. This CDR3 contains 17 residues. Trimming left V 8 bases short and J 3 bases short, with 23 bases between. DNA of the CDR3: TGCGCCAGCCGCCCCCAAGCTACTTTGAGAGGCAAAAACATTCAGTACTTC. Translated, it gives CASRPQATLRGKNIQYF.

V and J are TRBV14 and TRBJ2-2; D unclear. Per germline, CDR1 SGHDN and CDR2 FVKESK. The CDR3 has 14 amino acids. V lost 5 bases and J lost 7, with 14 bases in between. DNA for the CDR3: TGTGCCAGCAGCGCTATTTCCGCCGTCGGGGAGCTGTTTTTT. Encoded protein: CASSAISAVGELFF.

This chain joins TRBV13 and TRBJ2-7; TRBD1 aligns across 7 bases. Germline V gives CDR1 PRHDT, CDR2 FYEKMQ (reference sequence). This CDR3 comprises 15 residues. V was clipped by 0 bases and J by 1 base; unmatched bases: 3. In nucleotides, the CDR3 is TGTGCCAGCAGCTTAGGGACAGGGTGGTCCTACGAGCAGTACTTC. It specifies CASSLGTGWSYEQYF.

The chain carries TRBV10-1 and TRBJ1-2; the D is unclear. Per the germline V gene, CDR1 is WNHNN and CDR2 is SYGVQD (reference sequence). The CDR3 covers 12 residues. Trimming removed 5 bases at V and 9 bases at J, with 13 bases between. CDR3 amino acids: CASSRSPYSYTF. As DNA, the CDR3 is TGCGCCAGCAGTCGGTCGCCGTACAGCTACACCTTC.

The chain has TRBV3-1 (or the pseudogene TRBV3-2) and TRBJ2-5; 15 bases map to TRBD2. CDR1 and CDR2 (germline): LGHDT, YNNKEL (reference sequence). The CDR3 is 17 amino acids. The V segment lost 4 bases and the J segment 5 bases; nucleotides outside the gene matches: 8. This CDR3 reads CASSRTSGRGAAETQYF. The DNA for the CDR3 is TGTGCCAGCAGCCGGACTAGCGGGAGGGGGGCGGCCGAGACCCAGTACTTC.

In its sample, this clone was seen a few times. The rearrangement joins TRBV2 to TRBJ2-5; the D gene is possibly TRBD2 (5 bases). Trimming took off 6 bases at V and 3 bases at J, with 11 bases between the two ends. The CDR3 is made up of 13 amino acids. Germline assignment: CDR1 SNHLY and CDR2 FYNNEI. The CDR3 spells CASSPPGKETQYF. Written as DNA, the CDR3 is TGTGCCAGCAGCCCACCCGGGAAAGAGACCCAGTACTTC.

There are a few counts of this clone. The chain combines TRBV6-5 with TRBJ1-1, with D unclear. Germline V gives CDR1 MNHEY, CDR2 SVGAGI. This CDR3 spans 11 amino acids. V was clipped by 7 bases and J by 11 bases, with 14 bases between them. The CDR3 DNA follows: TGTGCCAGCACCTTGGACCTAGGGGCTTTCTTT. Translation gives CASTLDLGAFF.

The rearrangement joins TRBV20-1 to TRBJ1-2; D is unresolved. Germline CDR1 DFQATT, CDR2 SNEGSKA (reference sequence). The CDR3 extends over 10 amino acids. V was trimmed by 3 bases and J by 12 bases, leaving 11 bases between them. The CDR3 is CSASTQEHTF. The CDR3 nucleotides are TGCAGTGCTAGTACCCAGGAACACACCTTC.

This clone has more than one count but fewer than ten. V and J are TRBV16 and TRBJ1-2, with D unresolved. V was pared by 0 bases and J by 9 bases, with 5 bases between. CDR1 KGHSY and CDR2 FQNENV come from the germline V gene. CDR3 length: 11 residues. The CDR3 is CASSQSGSYTF. CDR3 DNA sequence: TGTGCCAGCAGCCAATCGGGTAGCTACACCTTC.